This T cell receptor (beta chain) derives from a study of beta chain features in type 1 diabetes. Isolation of CD4+ naive, central memory, regulatory and stem cell-like memory cells was achieved by sorting via CD45RO/CCR7/CD25/CD127/CD95/CD27. Each of the sorted populations had a purity greater than 95%. The entirety of the isolated RNA underwent reverse transcription, so expressed TCRB transcripts were sequenced. The method was immunoSEQ multiplex PCR; TCRdb's version includes in-frame clones alone and lacks a portion of them. Here the sample spans roughly 450,000 clones, roughly an eighth being singletons. This clone was detected only a few times. This CDR3 has 14 amino acids. V lost 2 bases and J lost 3; bases outside the gene matches: 4. Per germline, CDR1 MNHNS and CDR2 SASEGT.

The chain recombines TRBV6-1 with TRBJ2-7; 7 bases line up with TRBD1. Sample: naive CD4+ T cells from blood. This clonotype originated in a woman aged 18-30 years in good health. For the CDR3, the DNA is TGTGCCAGCAGTGAAAGCGGACAGGACTACGAGCAGTACTTC. It yields the protein CASSESGQDYEQYF.